This TCR beta chain was recovered during a study of blood T cell repertoires in COVID-19. The overall study: There were acute and convalescent COVID-19 samples, and they came from the United States, Italy and Spain. T cells, B-cell-depleted T cells, or PBMCs supplied cDNA or gDNA.

In the authors' workflow: Amplifying reference gene primers gave estimates of nucleated cell counts. Some clones are missing from TCRdb's copy, which holds only in-frame ones; the method was immunoSEQ multiplex PCR. That table is the source of V, J and clone size, and D and trimming were worked out from the DNA. The sample yields 150,000 to 200,000 clones, 90% seen once. Germline assignment: CDR1 SGHDN and CDR2 FVKESK. The V gene lost 1 base and the J gene lost 4 bases, with 10 bases spanning the gap. This CDR3 contains 14 residues. The TCR comes from a man aged 50 to 60 with acute or convalescent COVID-19. Sequenced material: peripheral blood. The V and J genes are TRBV14 and TRBJ1-2; no definite D call. As DNA, the CDR3 is TGTGCCAGCAGCCAAGGATCGGGTGCCTATGGCTACACCTTC. Protein: CASSQGSGAYGYTF.